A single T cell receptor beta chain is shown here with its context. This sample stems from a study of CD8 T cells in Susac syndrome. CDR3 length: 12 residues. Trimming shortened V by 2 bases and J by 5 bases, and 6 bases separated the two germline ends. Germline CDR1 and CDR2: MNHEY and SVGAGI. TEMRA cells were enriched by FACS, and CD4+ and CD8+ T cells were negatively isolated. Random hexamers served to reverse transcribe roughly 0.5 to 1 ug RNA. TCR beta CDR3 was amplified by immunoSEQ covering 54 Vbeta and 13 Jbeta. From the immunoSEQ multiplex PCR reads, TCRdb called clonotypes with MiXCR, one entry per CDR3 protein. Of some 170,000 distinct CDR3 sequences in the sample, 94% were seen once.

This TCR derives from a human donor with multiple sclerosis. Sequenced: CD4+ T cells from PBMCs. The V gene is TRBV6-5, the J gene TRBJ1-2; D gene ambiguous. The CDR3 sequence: CASSYRPYGYTF. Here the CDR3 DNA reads TGTGCCAGCAGTTACAGGCCATATGGCTACACCTTC.